This T cell receptor beta chain was observed in a study of cytomegalovirus exposure and HLA in healthy donors. Study-wide findings and caveats: Cytomegalovirus status was reportedly diagnosed by the classifier with high sensitivity and specificity. A link between a missense DCLRE1C variant and TCR beta V- and J-gene trimming emerged from a later analysis. In an earlier analysis, most TCR beta V segments were productive about 87% or about 30% of the time.

60 Vbeta and 13 Jbeta primers were used in PCR. Here immunoSEQ multiplex PCR was the method, and the copy in TCRdb shows in-frame clones only, minus some. The sample gives about 130,000 clones, around four fifths of which show up once; around 11% is in the top ten. About this clone itself: Its antigen is not known.

The CDR3 has 17 residues. The trim removed 5 bases at V and 1 base at J, leaving 12 bases unmatched. Germline lookup yields CDR1 SNHLY and CDR2 FYNNEI. The sample taken for sequencing was PBMCs. V is TRBV2 and J is TRBJ2-3; 7 bases match TRBD2. This TCR was sampled from a male donor in good health and CMV-seropositive. CDR3 in DNA: TGTGCCAGCAGTCTCGTGGGCACCCGGGGGGGCACAGATACGCAGTATTTT. It encodes CASSLVGTRGGTDTQYF.